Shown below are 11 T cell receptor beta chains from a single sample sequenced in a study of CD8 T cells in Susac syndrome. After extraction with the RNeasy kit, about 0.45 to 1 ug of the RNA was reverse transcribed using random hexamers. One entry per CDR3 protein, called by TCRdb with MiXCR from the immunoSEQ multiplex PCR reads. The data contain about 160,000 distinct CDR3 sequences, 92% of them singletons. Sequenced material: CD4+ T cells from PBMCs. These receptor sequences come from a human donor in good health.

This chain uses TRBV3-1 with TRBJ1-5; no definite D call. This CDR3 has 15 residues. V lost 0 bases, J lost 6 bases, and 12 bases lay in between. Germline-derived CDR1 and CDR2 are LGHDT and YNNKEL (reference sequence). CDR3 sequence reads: CASSQESRGTQPQHF. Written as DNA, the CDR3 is TGTGCCAGCAGCCAAGAATCGAGAGGAACTCAGCCCCAGCATTTT.

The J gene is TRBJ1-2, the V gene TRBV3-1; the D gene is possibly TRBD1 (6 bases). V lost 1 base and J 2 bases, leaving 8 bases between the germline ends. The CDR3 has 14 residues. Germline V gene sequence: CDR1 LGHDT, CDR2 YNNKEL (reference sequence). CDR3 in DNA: TGTGCCAGCAGCCAAGGGGGGCGGAACTATGGCTACACCTTC. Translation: CASSQGGRNYGYTF.

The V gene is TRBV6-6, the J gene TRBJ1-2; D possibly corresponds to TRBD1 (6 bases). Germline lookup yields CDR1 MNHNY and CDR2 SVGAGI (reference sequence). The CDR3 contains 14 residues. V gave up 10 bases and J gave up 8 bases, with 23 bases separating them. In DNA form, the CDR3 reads TGTGCCACACTCCCTCGAGGGGGAAACTGGGGCTACACCTTC. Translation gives CATLPRGGNWGYTF.

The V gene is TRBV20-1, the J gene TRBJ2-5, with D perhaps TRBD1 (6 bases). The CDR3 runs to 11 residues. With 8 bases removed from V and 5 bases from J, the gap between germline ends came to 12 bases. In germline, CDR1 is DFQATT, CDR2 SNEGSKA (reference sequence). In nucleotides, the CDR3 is TGCAGTCCCCAGCAGGGGGAGACCCAGTACTTC. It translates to CSPQQGETQYF.

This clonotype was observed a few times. The CDR3 DNA sequence: TGTGCCAGTAGTTTGGGGGGGGCTGGCAACACTGAAGCTTTCTTT. This translates into CASSLGGAGNTEAFF. The gene calls are TRBV19 and TRBJ1-1, with D possibly matching TRBD1 (6 bases). This CDR3 is 15 amino acids long. Germline CDR1 is LNHDA and CDR2 is SQIVND (reference sequence). V shed 5 bases and J shed 2 bases, with 15 bases lying between them. The full variable domain, with the rest looked up from reference TRBV19 and TRBJ1-1, is DGGITQSPKYLFRKEGQNVTLSCEQNLNHDAMYWYRQDPGQGLRLIYYSQIVNDFQKGDIAEGYSVSREKKESFPLTVTSAQKNPTAFYLCASSLGGAGNTEAFFGQGTRLTVV.

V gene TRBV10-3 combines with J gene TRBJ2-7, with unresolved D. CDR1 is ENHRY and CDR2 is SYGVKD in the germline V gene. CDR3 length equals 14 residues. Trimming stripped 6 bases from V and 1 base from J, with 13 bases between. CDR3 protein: CAISSSAPSYEQYF. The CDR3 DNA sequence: TGTGCCATCAGCTCCAGCGCCCCGTCCTACGAGCAGTACTTC.

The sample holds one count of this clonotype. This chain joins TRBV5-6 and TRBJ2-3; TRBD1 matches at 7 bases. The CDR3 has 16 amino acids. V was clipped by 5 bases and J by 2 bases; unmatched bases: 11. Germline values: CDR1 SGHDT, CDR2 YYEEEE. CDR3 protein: CASRVKDRRFTDTQYF. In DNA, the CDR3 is TGTGCCAGCAGAGTGAAGGACAGGAGATTCACAGATACGCAGTATTTT. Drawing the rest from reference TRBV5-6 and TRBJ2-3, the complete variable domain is DAGVTQSPTHLIKTRGQQVTLRCSPKSGHDTVSWYQQALGQGPQFIFQYYEEEERQRGNFPDRFSGHQFPNYSSELNVNALLLGDSALYLCASRVKDRRFTDTQYFGPGTRLTVL.

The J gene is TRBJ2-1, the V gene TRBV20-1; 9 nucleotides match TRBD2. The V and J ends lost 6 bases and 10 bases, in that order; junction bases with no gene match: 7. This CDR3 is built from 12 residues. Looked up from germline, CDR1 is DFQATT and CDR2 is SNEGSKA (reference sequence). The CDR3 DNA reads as TGCAGTGCCCCACTAGCGGGTTCGGAGCAGTTCTTC. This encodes CSAPLAGSEQFF.

CDR3 in amino acids: CSVGMGLPTYEQYF. Written as DNA, the CDR3 is TGCAGCGTCGGGATGGGACTCCCAACCTACGAGCAGTACTTC. The chain joins TRBV29-1 to TRBJ2-7; D is possibly TRBD2 (6 bases). V was trimmed by 6 bases and J by 2 bases, leaving 17 bases between them. CDR3 length equals 14 residues. The V gene's germline CDR1 is SQVTM and CDR2 ANQGSEA.

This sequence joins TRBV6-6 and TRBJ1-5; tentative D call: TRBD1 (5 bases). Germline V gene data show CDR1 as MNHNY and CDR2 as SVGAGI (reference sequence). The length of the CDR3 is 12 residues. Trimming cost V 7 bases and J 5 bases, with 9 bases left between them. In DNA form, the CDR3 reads TGTGCCAGCAAAGGGGTTGATCAGCCCCAGCATTTT. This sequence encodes CASKGVDQPQHF.

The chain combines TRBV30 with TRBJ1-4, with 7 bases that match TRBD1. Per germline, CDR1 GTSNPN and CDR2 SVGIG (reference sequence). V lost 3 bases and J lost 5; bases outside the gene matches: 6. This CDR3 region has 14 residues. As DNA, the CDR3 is TGTGCCTGGAGGACCTTGGGACAGAATGAAAAACTGTTTTTT. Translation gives CAWRTLGQNEKLFF.